This TCR beta chain was sequenced during a study of T cell clusters in autoimmune cytopenias. Approximately 40,000 genome equivalents of blood DNA were amplified for TRB. CDR1 is SGHTA, CDR2 FQGNSA, per germline. CDR3 length: 15 amino acids. This clonotype is deemed medium-sized (0.01 to 0.1%) by its frequency. Its antigen remains unidentified. One tube held mixed TRB-A and TRB-B primer pools for touch-down PCR. TCRdb reanalyzed the multiplex PCR reads and collapses them to one entry per CDR3 protein, without DNA. This repertoire includes thousands of distinct CDR3 sequences. Overall study results and limits: No experiment has yet validated the function of the T cell clusters defined in silico.

The gene calls are TRBV7-2 and TRBJ1-6; TCRdb's D call, TRBD1, is unchecked because there is no DNA. Sequenced sample: peripheral blood. This clonotype was sampled from a human donor with an autoimmune cytopenia or autoimmune hepatitis (not recorded which). This chain's CDR3 is CASSFSGTRFSPLHF.